The rows below give T cell receptor beta chains drawn from one sample of a study of shared clonotypes between healthy human individuals. The method was immunoSEQ multiplex PCR; TCRdb's version includes in-frame clones alone and lacks a portion of them. Among about 800,000 clones listed, about 97% were seen once. Sequences were obtained from naive CD8+ T cells sorted from blood. The receptors stem from a young man in good health. CDR3s include the opening cysteine and the closing phenylalanine or tryptophan. Fields, in order: V gene, clone size, D gene, J gene, CDR3 DNA, CDR3 protein. A D gene is named only where the DNA matches it firmly. Clone size is given for some rows only: seen once, a few or many times, or a class if the clone is expanded.

v_call: TRBV6-1; clone_size: .; d_call: TRBD1; j_call: TRBJ1-2; cdr3_nt: TGTGCCAGCAGTGAACCGGGACAGGGGGCCGTCTATGGCTACACCTTC; cdr3_aa: CASSEPGQGAVYGYTF
v_call: TRBV18; clone_size: .; d_call: .; j_call: TRBJ2-7; cdr3_nt: TGTGCCAGCTCCCCTTCCGGGCACGAGCAGTACTTC; cdr3_aa: CASSPSGHEQYF
v_call: TRBV7-2; clone_size: .; d_call: TRBD2; j_call: TRBJ2-2; cdr3_nt: TGTGCCAGCAGCTTAGATAGACTAGCTGCGGACACCGGGGAGCTGTTTTTT; cdr3_aa: CASSLDRLAADTGELFF
v_call: TRBV14; clone_size: .; d_call: TRBD1; j_call: TRBJ1-1; cdr3_nt: TGTGCCAGCAGCCAAGATTGGGGACAGGGGGTATATGAAGAGAACACTGAAGCTTTCTTT; cdr3_aa: CASSQDWGQGVYEENTEAFF
v_call: TRBV13; clone_size: once; d_call: .; j_call: TRBJ2-7; cdr3_nt: TGTGCCAGCAGCTCCCGGGACGGTCTGCTCGAGCAGTACTTC; cdr3_aa: CASSSRDGLLEQYF
v_call: TRBV27; clone_size: .; d_call: .; j_call: TRBJ1-5; cdr3_nt: TGTGCCAGCAGCGGACAGAGCAATCAGCCCCAGCATTTT; cdr3_aa: CASSGQSNQPQHF
v_call: TRBV11-3; clone_size: .; d_call: .; j_call: TRBJ2-7; cdr3_nt: TGTGCCAGCAGCTTATGGGGGGAGAACGAGCAGTACTTC; cdr3_aa: CASSLWGENEQYF
v_call: TRBV27; clone_size: once; d_call: .; j_call: TRBJ2-5; cdr3_nt: TGTGCCAGCAGCCCTGCGGGCAGACAACAAGAGACCCAGTACTTC; cdr3_aa: CASSPAGRQQETQYF
v_call: TRBV27; clone_size: .; d_call: TRBD2; j_call: TRBJ2-7; cdr3_nt: TGTGCCAGCACGGGAGGGGCAGGTTTGAGGGAGCAGTACTTC; cdr3_aa: CASTGGAGLREQYF
v_call: TRBV5-1; clone_size: .; d_call: TRBD1; j_call: TRBJ2-5; cdr3_nt: TGCGCCAGCAGCAAAGGACAGGAAGAGACCCAGTACTTC; cdr3_aa: CASSKGQEETQYF
v_call: TRBV7-9; clone_size: .; d_call: TRBD1; j_call: TRBJ2-1; cdr3_nt: TGTGCCAGCAGCTCACCGATTGGGACAGGGAGGTCCTACAATGAGCAGTTCTTC; cdr3_aa: CASSSPIGTGRSYNEQFF
v_call: TRBV6-6; clone_size: .; d_call: .; j_call: TRBJ2-7; cdr3_nt: TGTGCCAGCAGTTCCCGGGACTTAGGCTCCTACGAGCAGTACTTC; cdr3_aa: CASSSRDLGSYEQYF
v_call: TRBV12-5; clone_size: .; d_call: .; j_call: TRBJ2-1; cdr3_nt: TGTGCTAGTGGTTCGATGGAGGGCCAAGTGTCTTCGAATGAGCAGTTCTTC; cdr3_aa: CASGSMEGQVSSNEQFF
v_call: TRBV19; clone_size: .; d_call: TRBD2; j_call: TRBJ2-2; cdr3_nt: TGTGCCAGTAGTCCTAGCGGGAGAAGCGGCGGGGAGCTGTTTTTT; cdr3_aa: CASSPSGRSGGELFF
v_call: TRBV2; clone_size: .; d_call: .; j_call: TRBJ2-7; cdr3_nt: TGTGCCAGCAGTGAAGCGCTTCTAAGGAAATACGAGCAGTACTTC; cdr3_aa: CASSEALLRKYEQYF
v_call: TRBV15; clone_size: .; d_call: .; j_call: TRBJ1-2; cdr3_nt: TGTGCCACTCTTAACGAAGGCGGCTACACCTTC; cdr3_aa: CATLNEGGYTF
v_call: TRBV7-9; clone_size: once; d_call: .; j_call: TRBJ1-1; cdr3_nt: TGTGCCAGCAGCTTAAGCGGCAGGGGTAAGGTAAACACTGAAGCTTTCTTT; cdr3_aa: CASSLSGRGKVNTEAFF
v_call: TRBV5-1; clone_size: .; d_call: .; j_call: TRBJ2-2; cdr3_nt: TGCGCCAGCGAGGGGAGGCTCGGGACCGGGGAGCTGTTTTTT; cdr3_aa: CASEGRLGTGELFF
v_call: TRBV5-5; clone_size: .; d_call: TRBD2; j_call: TRBJ2-5; cdr3_nt: TGTGCCAGCAGCTTGATGAAGCGGGGATCACAAGAGACCCAGTACTTC; cdr3_aa: CASSLMKRGSQETQYF
v_call: TRBV13; clone_size: .; d_call: .; j_call: TRBJ2-1; cdr3_nt: TGTGCCAGCAGCGAGGGACGGGGTATCTACAATGAGCAGTTCTTC; cdr3_aa: CASSEGRGIYNEQFF
v_call: TRBV7-9; clone_size: .; d_call: TRBD2; j_call: TRBJ2-7; cdr3_nt: TGTGCCAGCAGCTTAGGAAGCGGGATTCGGTACGAGCAGTACTTC; cdr3_aa: CASSLGSGIRYEQYF
v_call: TRBV7-9; clone_size: .; d_call: .; j_call: TRBJ2-1; cdr3_nt: TGTGCCAGCAGCCCGAAGGGTGGTAGCGAGGGATTTGAGCAGTTCTTC; cdr3_aa: CASSPKGGSEGFEQFF
v_call: TRBV4-1; clone_size: .; d_call: .; j_call: TRBJ2-3; cdr3_nt: TGCGCCAGCTTTCGTACGCAGTATTTT; cdr3_aa: CASFRTQYF
v_call: TRBV12-5; clone_size: .; d_call: .; j_call: TRBJ2-7; cdr3_nt: TGTGCTAGTGGTTTGGGAGGGGCCGAGCAGTACTTC; cdr3_aa: CASGLGGAEQYF
v_call: TRBV7-9; clone_size: few; d_call: .; j_call: TRBJ2-7; cdr3_nt: TGTGCCAGCAGCCCGAATTGGGCGAACTACGAGCAGTACTTC; cdr3_aa: CASSPNWANYEQYF
v_call: TRBV11-2; clone_size: .; d_call: .; j_call: TRBJ2-1; cdr3_nt: TGTGCCAGCAGCTGGGACTCCTACAATGAGCAGTTCTTC; cdr3_aa: CASSWDSYNEQFF
v_call: TRBV7-9; clone_size: .; d_call: TRBD2; j_call: TRBJ2-1; cdr3_nt: TGTGCCAGCAGGGGTCTCCTAGCGGTAGAAAACAATGAGCAGTTCTTC; cdr3_aa: CASRGLLAVENNEQFF
v_call: TRBV6-1; clone_size: .; d_call: .; j_call: TRBJ2-7; cdr3_nt: TGTGCCAGCAGTGAAATCACAGGGTTAGGCTACGAGCAGTACTTC; cdr3_aa: CASSEITGLGYEQYF
v_call: TRBV2; clone_size: .; d_call: .; j_call: TRBJ1-4; cdr3_nt: TGTGCCAGCAGAGACGTAGGGGGACGCGGGGAAAAACTGTTTTTT; cdr3_aa: CASRDVGGRGEKLFF
v_call: TRBV19; clone_size: .; d_call: .; j_call: TRBJ2-1; cdr3_nt: TGTGCCAGTAGTATCCTAGAATCCGATGAGCAGTTCTTC; cdr3_aa: CASSILESDEQFF
v_call: TRBV15; clone_size: .; d_call: .; j_call: TRBJ2-7; cdr3_nt: TGTGCCACCAGCAGAGGTCCTAGCGAACACTACGAGCAGTACTTC; cdr3_aa: CATSRGPSEHYEQYF
v_call: TRBV6-4; clone_size: .; d_call: .; j_call: TRBJ2-3; cdr3_nt: TGTGCCAGCAGTGACGGGACAGATACGCAGTATTTT; cdr3_aa: CASSDGTDTQYF
v_call: TRBV9; clone_size: .; d_call: .; j_call: TRBJ2-2; cdr3_nt: TGTGCCAGCACATTGGGGAACACCGGGGAGCTGTTTTTT; cdr3_aa: CASTLGNTGELFF
v_call: TRBV15; clone_size: once; d_call: TRBD1; j_call: TRBJ1-2; cdr3_nt: TGTGCCACCAGCAAACAAGTTTGGGACAGTCGGTATGGCTACACCTTC; cdr3_aa: CATSKQVWDSRYGYTF
v_call: TRBV29-1; clone_size: .; d_call: TRBD2; j_call: TRBJ2-5; cdr3_nt: TGCAGCGTTGATGGACTAGCGCCTATGGGGGAGACCCAGTACTTC; cdr3_aa: CSVDGLAPMGETQYF
v_call: TRBV7-9; clone_size: .; d_call: TRBD2; j_call: TRBJ2-7; cdr3_nt: TGTGCCAGCAACACCAATTTTGGGGGACTAGCTTACGAGCAGTACTTC; cdr3_aa: CASNTNFGGLAYEQYF
v_call: TRBV5-4; clone_size: few; d_call: .; j_call: TRBJ2-5; cdr3_nt: TGTGCCAGCAGCCTGCAGGGTGAAGAGACCCAGTACTTC; cdr3_aa: CASSLQGEETQYF
v_call: TRBV6-1; clone_size: .; d_call: .; j_call: TRBJ2-2; cdr3_nt: TGTGCCAGCAGCCGGGACTGGGACTACACCGGGGAGCTGTTTTTT; cdr3_aa: CASSRDWDYTGELFF
v_call: TRBV5-5; clone_size: .; d_call: TRBD2; j_call: TRBJ2-5; cdr3_nt: TGTGCCAGCAGCTTGGAACTAGCGGAAGAAGACCAGTACTTC; cdr3_aa: CASSLELAEEDQYF
v_call: TRBV6-4; clone_size: .; d_call: .; j_call: TRBJ1-5; cdr3_nt: TGTGCCAGCAGTGAGCGGCAGCCCCAGCATTTT; cdr3_aa: CASSERQPQHF